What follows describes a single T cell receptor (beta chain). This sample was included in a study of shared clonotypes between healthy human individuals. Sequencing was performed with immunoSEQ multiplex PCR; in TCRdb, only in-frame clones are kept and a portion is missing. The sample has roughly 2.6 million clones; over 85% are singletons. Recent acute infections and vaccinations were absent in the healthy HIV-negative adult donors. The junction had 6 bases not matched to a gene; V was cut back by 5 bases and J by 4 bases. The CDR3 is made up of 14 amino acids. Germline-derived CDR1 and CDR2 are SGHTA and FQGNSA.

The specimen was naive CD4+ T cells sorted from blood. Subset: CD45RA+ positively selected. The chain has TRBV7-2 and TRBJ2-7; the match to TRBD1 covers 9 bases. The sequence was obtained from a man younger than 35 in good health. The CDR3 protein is CASSRGTGWYEQYF. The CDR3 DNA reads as TGTGCCAGCAGCCGAGGGACAGGGTGGTACGAGCAGTACTTC.